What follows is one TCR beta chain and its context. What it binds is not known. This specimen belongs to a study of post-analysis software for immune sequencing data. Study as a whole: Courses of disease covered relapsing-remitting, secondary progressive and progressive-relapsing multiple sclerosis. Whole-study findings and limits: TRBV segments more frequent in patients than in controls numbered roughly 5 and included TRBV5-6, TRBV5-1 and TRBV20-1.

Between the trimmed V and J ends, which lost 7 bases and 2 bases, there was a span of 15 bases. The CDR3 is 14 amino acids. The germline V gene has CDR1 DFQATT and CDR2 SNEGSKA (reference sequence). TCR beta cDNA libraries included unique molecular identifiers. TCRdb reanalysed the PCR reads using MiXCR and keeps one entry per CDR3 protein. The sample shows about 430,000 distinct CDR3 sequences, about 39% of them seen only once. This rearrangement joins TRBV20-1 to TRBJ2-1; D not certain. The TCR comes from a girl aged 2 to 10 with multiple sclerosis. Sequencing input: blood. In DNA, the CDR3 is TGCAGTGGGGCGACTGAGTCAACCTACAATGAGCAGTTCTTC. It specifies CSGATESTYNEQFF.